Listed here are 7 T cell receptor beta chains from one sample, sequenced in a study of T cell repertoires in cytomegalovirus infection. One entry per CDR3 protein results from TCRdb running MiXCR on the reads. The data contain approximately 180,000 distinct CDR3 sequences, about a tenth of them singletons. The specimen was PBMCs. These receptors all come from a human donor in good health (CMV status not recorded). Some clones in this sample may be carry-over from other donors' samples.

This clonotype showed up just a few times. The chain links TRBV7-4 to TRBJ2-7; no definite D call. The CDR3 is 14 amino acids. Trimming shortened V by 5 bases and J by 8 bases, and 19 bases separated the two germline ends. Germline CDR1 and CDR2: SGHVT and SQSDAQ. The CDR3 loop is CASSRQDRPKQQYF. The CDR3, as DNA: TGTGCCAGCAGCCGGCAGGACCGGCCTAAGCAGCAGTACTTC.

The table lists this clonotype with many counts. This rearrangement joins TRBV7-2 to TRBJ1-2; TRBD1 aligns across 8 bases. V was clipped by 5 bases and J by 5 bases; unmatched bases: 7. The CDR3 has 14 amino acids. CDR1 is SGHTA, CDR2 FQGNSA, per germline. The chain's CDR3 is CASSGDRMDYGYTF. CDR3 sequence (DNA): TGTGCCAGCAGCGGGGACAGGATGGATTATGGCTACACCTTC.

The chain has TRBV27 and TRBJ2-3, with 8 bases fitting TRBD2. Germline V gene lookup returns CDR1 MNHEY and CDR2 SMNVEV (reference sequence). Trimming removed 8 bases from V and 3 bases from J; junction bases left unmatched: 13. CDR3 length: 16 residues. Here the CDR3 reads CASFSTRAGVTDTQYF. In DNA form, the CDR3 reads TGTGCCAGCTTTTCCACACGAGCGGGAGTTACAGATACGCAGTATTTT.

This clonotype occurred many times. This chain uses TRBV28 with TRBJ1-1; no clear D. The CDR3 is made up of 14 amino acids. Trimming pared 5 bases from V and 0 bases from J, leaving 10 bases between. Germline values: CDR1 MDHEN, CDR2 SYDVKM. The CDR3 protein is CASSVGAMNTEAFF. The CDR3 nucleotides read TGTGCCAGCAGTGTAGGAGCTATGAACACTGAAGCTTTCTTT.

This rearrangement joins TRBV10-3 to TRBJ2-7; D is possibly TRBD2 (6 bases). The CDR3 is 11 amino acids. CDR1 ENHRY and CDR2 SYGVKD come from the germline V gene. V was pared by 6 bases and J by 6 bases, with 9 bases between. CDR3 sequence: CAIRDYGEQYF. CDR3 DNA sequence: TGTGCCATCAGGGACTACGGCGAGCAGTACTTC.

This clonotype was counted ten times or more. V is TRBV7-2 and J is TRBJ1-2; D remains unclear. Trimming took off 5 bases at V and 8 bases at J, with 21 bases between the two ends. Germline V gene sequence: CDR1 SGHTA, CDR2 FQGNSA. CDR3 length equals 15 residues. This CDR3 is CASSPRGTLGGGYTF. CDR3 sequence (DNA): TGTGCCAGCAGCCCGAGAGGTACACTCGGTGGAGGCTACACCTTC.

This rearrangement joins TRBV7-2 to TRBJ1-6, with no clear D. This CDR3 is built from 13 residues. Per germline, CDR1 SGHTA and CDR2 FQGNSA. V gave up 8 bases and J gave up 6 bases, with 11 bases separating them. The CDR3 region has the DNA TGTGCCAGCGGGGTTGTAGGTAATTCACCCCTCCACTTT. Translated: CASGVVGNSPLHF.